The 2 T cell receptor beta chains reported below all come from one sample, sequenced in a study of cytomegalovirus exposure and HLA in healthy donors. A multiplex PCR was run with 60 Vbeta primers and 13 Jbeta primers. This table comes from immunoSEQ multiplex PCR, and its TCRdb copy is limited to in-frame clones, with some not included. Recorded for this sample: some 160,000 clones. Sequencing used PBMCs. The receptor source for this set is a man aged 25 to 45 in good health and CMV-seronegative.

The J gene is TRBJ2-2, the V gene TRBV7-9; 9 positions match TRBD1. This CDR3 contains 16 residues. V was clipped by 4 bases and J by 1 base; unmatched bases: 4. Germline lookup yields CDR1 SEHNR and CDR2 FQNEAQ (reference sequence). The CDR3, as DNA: TGTGCCAGCAGCTGGCCGACAGGGGGGAACACCGGGGAGCTGTTTTTT. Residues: CASSWPTGGNTGELFF. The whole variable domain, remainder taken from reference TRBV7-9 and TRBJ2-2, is DTGVSQNPRHKITKRGQNVTFRCDPISEHNRLYWYRQTLGQGPEFLTYFQNEAQLEKSRLLSDRFSAERPKGSFSTLEIQRTEQGDSAMYLCASSWPTGGNTGELFFGEGSRLTVL.

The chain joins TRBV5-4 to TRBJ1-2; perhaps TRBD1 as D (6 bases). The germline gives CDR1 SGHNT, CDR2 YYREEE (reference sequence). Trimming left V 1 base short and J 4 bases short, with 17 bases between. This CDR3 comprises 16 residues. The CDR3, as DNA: TGTGCCAGCAGCTTGCCGGGACAAGTTCTCATCTATGGCTACACCTTC. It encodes CASSLPGQVLIYGYTF.